A few counts support the clone carrying this T cell receptor (beta chain). Germline CDR1 and CDR2: SEHNR and FQNEAQ (reference sequence). V dropped 5 bases and J dropped 1; count of bases not matched to a gene: 8. CDR3 length: 16 amino acids. A single record per CDR3 protein comes from TCRdb applying MiXCR to the 5' RACE reads. The data contain hundreds of thousands of distinct CDR3 sequences, 13% to 15% of them singletons. These data come from a study of T-cell memory formation after mild COVID-19. The rearrangement links TRBV7-9 to TRBJ1-1, with TRBD1 matching 9 bases. The sample comprised PBMCs or a T cell subset sorted from them (not recorded which). This receptor was taken from a man younger than 30 who had mild COVID-19 (a few samples of this study predate the infection). Cell type and time point are not known. CDR3: CASSLPRGQGNTEAFF. DNA for the CDR3: TGTGCCAGCAGCCTACCCAGGGGACAGGGGAACACTGAAGCTTTCTTT.